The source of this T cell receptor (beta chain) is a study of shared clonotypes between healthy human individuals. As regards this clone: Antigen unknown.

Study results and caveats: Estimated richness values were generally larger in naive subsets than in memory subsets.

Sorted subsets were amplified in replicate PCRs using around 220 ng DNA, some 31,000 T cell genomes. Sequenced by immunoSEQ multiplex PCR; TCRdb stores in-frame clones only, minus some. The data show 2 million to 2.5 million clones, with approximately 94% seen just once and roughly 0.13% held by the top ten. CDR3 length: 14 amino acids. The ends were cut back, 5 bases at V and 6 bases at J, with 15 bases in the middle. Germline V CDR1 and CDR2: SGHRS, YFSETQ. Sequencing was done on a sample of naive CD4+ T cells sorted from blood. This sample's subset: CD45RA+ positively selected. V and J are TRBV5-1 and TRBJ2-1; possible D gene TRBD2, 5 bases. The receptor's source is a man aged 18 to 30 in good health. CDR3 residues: CASSLTGNRNEQFF. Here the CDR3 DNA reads TGCGCCAGCAGTCTGACGGGGAATCGCAATGAGCAGTTCTTC.